At least ten counts were recorded for the clone carrying this T cell receptor (beta chain). What it binds is unknown. The data belong to a study of Graves' ophthalmopathy and Graves' hyperthyroidism. Study context: Stable hyperthyroidism was defined by absence of ophthalmopathy within 18 months of follow-up. Broader study findings: In blood appeared most of the expanded thyroid clonotypes whose frequency exceeded 0.001.

The V gene's germline CDR1 is SGDLS and CDR2 YYNGEE. Trimming cost V 3 bases and J 5 bases, with 15 bases left between them. The CDR3 contains 15 residues. RNA transcripts yielded amplified TCR beta CDR3 regions. The workflow started with a first-round RT-PCR run with HTBI primers and then moved on to a second-round multiplex PCR. TCRdb re-analysed the multiplex PCR reads in MiXCR, keeping a single row per CDR3 protein. The table lists around 1,000,000 distinct CDR3 sequences, 35% to 40% of them singletons, with roughly 10% in the top ten. Sequencing input: peripheral blood or thyroid tissue (not recorded which). The chain carries TRBV9 and TRBJ1-5; D remains unclear. The sequence came from an adult man with Graves' hyperthyroidism. CDR3: CASSAHGEQDQPQHF. The CDR3 nucleotides read TGTGCCAGCAGCGCCCACGGGGAGCAGGATCAGCCCCAGCATTTT.